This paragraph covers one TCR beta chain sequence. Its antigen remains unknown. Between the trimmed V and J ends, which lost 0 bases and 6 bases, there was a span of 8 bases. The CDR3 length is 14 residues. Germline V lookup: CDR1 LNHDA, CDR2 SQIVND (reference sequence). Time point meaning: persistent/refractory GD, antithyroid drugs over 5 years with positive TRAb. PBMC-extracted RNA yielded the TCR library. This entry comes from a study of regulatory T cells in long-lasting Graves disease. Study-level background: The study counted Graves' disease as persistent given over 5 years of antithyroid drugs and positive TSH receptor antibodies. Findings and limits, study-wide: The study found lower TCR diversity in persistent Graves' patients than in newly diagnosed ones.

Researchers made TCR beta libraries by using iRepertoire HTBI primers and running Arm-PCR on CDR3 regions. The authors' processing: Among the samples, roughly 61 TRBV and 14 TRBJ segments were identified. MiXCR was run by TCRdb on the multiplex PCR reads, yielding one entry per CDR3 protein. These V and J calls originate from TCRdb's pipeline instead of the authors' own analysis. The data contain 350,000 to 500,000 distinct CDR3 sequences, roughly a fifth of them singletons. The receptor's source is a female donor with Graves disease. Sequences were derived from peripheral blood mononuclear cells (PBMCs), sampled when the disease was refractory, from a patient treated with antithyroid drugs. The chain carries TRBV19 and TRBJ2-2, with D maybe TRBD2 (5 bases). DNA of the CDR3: TGTGCCAGTAGTATAGACCGGGGAGCCGGGGAGCTGTTTTTT. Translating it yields CASSIDRGAGELFF.